This entry features one TCR beta chain sequence. Original processing methods: Estimated nucleated cell counts came from reference gene primer amplification. Data came from immunoSEQ multiplex PCR; TCRdb stores just in-frame clones and leaves some out. V and J calls and clone size are given by that table; D and trimming were obtained from the DNA. The profile shows around 120,000 clones, around 79% of them singletons. This CDR3 has 15 amino acids. V was clipped by 5 bases and J by 3 bases; unmatched bases: 5. CDR1 SGHRS and CDR2 YFSETQ come from the germline V gene. This entry is derived from a study of blood T cell repertoires in COVID-19. Study background: The United States, Italy and Spain provided the acute and convalescent COVID-19 samples. PBMCs, B-cell-depleted T cells, or T cells provided the cDNA or gDNA that made up the material.

Sequencing input: peripheral blood. This TCR came from a man aged 70 or older with active or convalescent COVID-19. This chain uses TRBV5-1 with TRBJ1-6; 7 nucleotides match TRBD1. The CDR3 region has the DNA TGCGCCAGCAGTTTTCAGGGGGACTATAATTCACCCCTCCACTTT. This gives the protein CASSFQGDYNSPLHF.